This T cell receptor (beta chain) was identified in a study of graft-versus-host responses after intestinal transplantation (dated by TCRdb to 2020 to 2022). In the study overall: Multivisceral, liver-intestinal, or isolated intestinal transplants were received by the recipients. To identify alloreactive clones, pre-transplant mixed lymphocyte reaction products were sequenced and then compared with unstimulated pre-transplant donor and recipient T cells. Bulk TCR-beta CDR3 sequencing was used to track graft-versus-host and host-versus-graft alloreactive T cell clones in the graft, circulation and bone marrow after intestinal transplantation. Instead of going to the commercial service, samples from a few later patients were sequenced in-house on an Illumina MiSeq and processed with MiXCR. The cohort enrolled about 23 intestinal transplant recipients, one of whom was a retransplant, and a few patients without pretransplant specimens were excluded. A peak of at least 4% donor T cells among recipient peripheral blood mononuclear cells was the definition used for donor T cell macrochimerism. Every recipient was given anti-thymocyte globulin induction, followed by 2 to 3 years of maintenance tacrolimus and steroids. The paper as a whole reports these results and caveats: GvH clones were found in recipient bone marrow, and some of the GvH clones appeared earlier in ileal mucosa or blood, which is consistent with an intestinal mucosal origin. Peak levels of circulating GvH clones were associated with declines in HvG clones early after transplant. In the allografts of patients with donor T cell macrochimerism, GvH to HvG T cell clonal ratios were high. Conclusions were limited by the relatively low number and heterogeneity of intestinal transplant patients.

The germline V gene specifies SNHLY as CDR1 and FYNNEI as CDR2. For this chain, trimming is 7 bases at the V end and 2 bases at the J end, and the number of junction bases without a gene match is 11. Its CDR3 holds 18 amino acids, cysteine through phenylalanine. The read is trimmed to its CDR3 DNA, 54 bases read in frame from base 1. In the first month after transplant, blood samples were collected up to 4 times, and after that at least monthly when available. Comment on this clone: Its antigen is currently not known. No base-level quality is on record; no much larger clone is a single base apart.

Library generation was performed with the immunoSEQ multiplex PCR assay. High-throughput TCR-beta CDR3 sequencing of genomic DNA from most patients was performed by Adaptive Biotechnologies. The authors processed their data as follows. Adaptive's ImmunoSEQ software was the source of the TCR sequencing data for roughly 19 patients, while a few other patients were processed with MiXCR and VDJtools. Because the origin of CDR3 nucleotide sequences shared between donor and recipient could not be assigned, those sequences were removed. To count as alloreactive, a clone needed at least 2-fold expansion over unstimulated cells and a minimum CFSE-low frequency of 0.002% (template counts) or 0.001% (read counts). Mappable clones were those detected in sequenced pre-transplant spleen, lymph node, or MLR CFSE-low populations of the donor or recipient. The cumulative frequency of alloreactive clones was calculated as a percentage of all sequences, weighted by copy number. This is the immuneACCESS table as TCRdb keeps it, with only in-frame sequences that have V and J called. A part of the clones is gone; compared with another copy, unresolved V genes explain less than half, and the rest is unexplained. Clonal size and the V and J genes are those of that table, whereas D and trimming came from the DNA. This sample comprises around 54,000 clones, about 90% of them detected only once. The ten largest clones represent 5% to 7% of the sample.

The sample was PBMCs, taken 650 to 670 days after intestinal transplant. Rearrangement joined TRBV2 to TRBJ2-3; TRBD2 fits 14 bases in the junction. The TCR was taken from a human patient who received an intestinal transplant, so some T cells may come from the graft donor. The CDR3 reads CASNRTSGGPLPTDTQYF. The DNA is as follows: TGTGCCAGCAACCGGACTAGCGGGGGGCCCTTGCCCACAGATACGCAGTATTTT.